Sequencing of this T cell receptor beta chain was carried out in a study of cytomegalovirus exposure and HLA in healthy donors. Study-wide context: The same platform was used for the 120 or so validation repertoires as for the approximately 720 first-cohort repertoires, as reported in a later analysis.

CDR1 is SEHNR, CDR2 FQNEAQ, per germline (reference sequence). V shed 4 bases and J 8 bases; nucleotides not matched to a gene: 10. This CDR3 is built from 16 residues. On this clone itself: Its antigen is currently unknown.

A roughly 120-subject validation cohort, separate from the approximately 720-subject first cohort, supplied the donors. Study conclusions and caveats: Testing in vitro showed three CMV-associated chains specific for CMV antigens. According to reports, the classifier identified cytomegalovirus status with high specificity and sensitivity.

Some clones are missing from TCRdb's copy, which holds only in-frame ones; the method was immunoSEQ multiplex PCR. Here the sample spans a few hundred thousand clones, just over 85% being singletons. Sequencing used PBMCs. This TCR was sampled from a woman under 30 in good health and CMV-seronegative. The chain combines TRBV7-9 with TRBJ2-1, with 11 bases matching TRBD2. The CDR3 DNA reads TGTGCCAGCAGCTCCCTGACTAGCGGGGAAGGGTATGAGCAGTTCTTC. This sequence encodes CASSSLTSGEGYEQFF.